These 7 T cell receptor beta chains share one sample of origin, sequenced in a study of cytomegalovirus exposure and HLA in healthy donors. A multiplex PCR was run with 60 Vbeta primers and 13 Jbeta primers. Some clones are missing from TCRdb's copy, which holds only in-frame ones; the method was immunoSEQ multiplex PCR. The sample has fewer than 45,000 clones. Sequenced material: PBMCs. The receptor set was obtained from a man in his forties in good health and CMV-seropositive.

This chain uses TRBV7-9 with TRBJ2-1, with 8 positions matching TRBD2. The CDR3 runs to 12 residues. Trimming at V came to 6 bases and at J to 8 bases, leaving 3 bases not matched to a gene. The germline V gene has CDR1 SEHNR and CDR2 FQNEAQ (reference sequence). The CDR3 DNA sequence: TGTGCCAGCAGGCAGACTAGCGATGAGCAGTTCTTC. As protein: CASRQTSDEQFF.

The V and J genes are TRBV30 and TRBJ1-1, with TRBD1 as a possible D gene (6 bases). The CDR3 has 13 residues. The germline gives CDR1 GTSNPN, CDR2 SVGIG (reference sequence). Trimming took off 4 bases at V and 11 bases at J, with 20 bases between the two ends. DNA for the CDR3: TGTGCCTGGAATCCCGGGACACCTCCTGGGGCTTTCTTT. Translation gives CAWNPGTPPGAFF.

Here the CDR3 reads CASSLKGWGSYTEAFF. CDR3 DNA sequence: TGTGCCAGCAGCTTAAAAGGGTGGGGCAGTTACACTGAAGCTTTCTTT. This rearrangement joins TRBV7-2 to TRBJ1-1; the D gene is possibly TRBD1 (5 bases). Looked up from germline, CDR1 is SGHTA and CDR2 is FQGNSA. Trimming took off 2 bases at V and 3 bases at J, with 16 bases between the two ends. The CDR3 sequence is 16 residues long.

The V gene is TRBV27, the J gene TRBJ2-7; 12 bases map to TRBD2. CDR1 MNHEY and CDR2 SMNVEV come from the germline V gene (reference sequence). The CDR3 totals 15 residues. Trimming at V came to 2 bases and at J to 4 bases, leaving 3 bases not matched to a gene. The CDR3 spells CASSLRLAGEYEQYF. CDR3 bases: TGTGCCAGCAGTTTACGACTAGCGGGGGAATACGAGCAGTACTTC.

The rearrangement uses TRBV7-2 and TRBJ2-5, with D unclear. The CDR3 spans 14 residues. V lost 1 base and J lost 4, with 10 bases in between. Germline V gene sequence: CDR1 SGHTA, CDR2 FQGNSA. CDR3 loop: CASSLEIVRETQYF. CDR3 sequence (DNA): TGTGCCAGCAGCTTAGAGATAGTCCGAGAGACCCAGTACTTC.

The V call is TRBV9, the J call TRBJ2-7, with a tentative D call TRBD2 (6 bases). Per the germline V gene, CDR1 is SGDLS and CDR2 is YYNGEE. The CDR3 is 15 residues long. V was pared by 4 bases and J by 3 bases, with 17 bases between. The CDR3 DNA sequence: TGTGCCAGCAGCACCCCTCCGGGAGCGGTCTACGAGCAGTACTTC. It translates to CASSTPPGAVYEQYF.

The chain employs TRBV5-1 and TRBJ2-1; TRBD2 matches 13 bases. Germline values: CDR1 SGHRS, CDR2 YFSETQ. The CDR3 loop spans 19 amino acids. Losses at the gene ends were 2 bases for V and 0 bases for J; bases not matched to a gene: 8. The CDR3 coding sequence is TGCGCCAGCAGCTTACCCGGGACTAGCGGGGCGAGCTCCTACAATGAGCAGTTCTTC. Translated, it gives CASSLPGTSGASSYNEQFF.